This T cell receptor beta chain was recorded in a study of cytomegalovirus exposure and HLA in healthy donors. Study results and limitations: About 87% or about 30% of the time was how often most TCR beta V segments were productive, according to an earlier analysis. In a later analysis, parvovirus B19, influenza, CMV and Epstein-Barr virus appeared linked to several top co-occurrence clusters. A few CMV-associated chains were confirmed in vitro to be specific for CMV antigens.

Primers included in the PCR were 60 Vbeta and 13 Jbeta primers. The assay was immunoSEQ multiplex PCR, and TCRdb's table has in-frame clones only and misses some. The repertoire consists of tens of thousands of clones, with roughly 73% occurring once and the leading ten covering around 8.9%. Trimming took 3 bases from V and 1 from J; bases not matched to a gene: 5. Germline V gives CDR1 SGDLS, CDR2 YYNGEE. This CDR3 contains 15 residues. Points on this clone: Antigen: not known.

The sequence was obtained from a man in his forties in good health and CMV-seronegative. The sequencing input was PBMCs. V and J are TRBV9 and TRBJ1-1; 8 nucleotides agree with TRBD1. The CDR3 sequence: CASSARGQTNTEAFF. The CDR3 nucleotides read TGTGCCAGCAGCGCCAGGGGGCAGACGAACACTGAAGCTTTCTTT.